The 15 T cell receptor beta chains below all came from one sample that was sequenced in a study of CD8+ T cells in alopecia areata. Following extraction, RNA underwent reverse transcription to cDNA, which served as the sequencing template. The assay was immunoSEQ multiplex PCR, and TCRdb's table has in-frame clones only and misses some. This table holds just under 65,000 clones, 46% found once. Treatment: oral pan-JAK inhibitor, 5-10 mg twice daily. The sequences come from CD8+ T cells sorted from blood, collected at approximately week 36, from a patient treated with tofacitinib. The receptors here all came from a human donor with alopecia areata.

With respect to this clone: One junction end disagrees with the germline gene, perhaps due to a read error. The chain uses TRBV10-2 and TRBJ2-1; 7 bases align to TRBD2. There are 11 residues in the CDR3. From germline, CDR1 is WSHSY and CDR2 SAAADI. CDR3 sequence (DNA): TGCGCCAGCGGGAGGGGAGTGGAGCAGGTCTTC. Protein: CASGRGVEQVF.

This clone was observed a single time. This chain links TRBV2 with TRBJ2-7, with 9 bases matching TRBD1. This CDR3 region has 13 residues. V lost 8 bases and J lost 2; bases outside the gene matches: 4. CDR1 is SNHLY and CDR2 is FYNNEI in the germline V gene. The CDR3 protein is CASGWTGAYEQYF. DNA of the CDR3: TGTGCCAGCGGCTGGACAGGGGCCTACGAGCAGTACTTC.

This chain uses TRBV9 with TRBJ2-7, with D maybe TRBD1 (6 bases). The germline V and J ends were trimmed by 0 bases and 3 bases, with 13 bases remaining between them. The CDR3 runs 15 residues. CDR1 is SGDLS and CDR2 is YYNGEE in the germline V gene. CDR3 protein: CASSVEPRTVYEQYF. The CDR3, as DNA: TGTGCCAGCAGCGTAGAACCCCGGACAGTCTACGAGCAGTACTTC.

The chain employs TRBV7-9 and TRBJ1-1; no reliable D call. Trimming left V 1 base short and J 5 bases short, with 8 bases between. The V gene's germline CDR1 is SEHNR and CDR2 FQNEAQ (reference sequence). The CDR3 is 13 residues long. The CDR3 nucleotides are TGTGCCAGCAGCTTAGGCGGTGTGACTGAAGCTTTCTTT. It is translated as CASSLGGVTEAFF.

This rearrangement joins TRBV6-1 to TRBJ2-5; 10 bases align to TRBD2. Germline CDR1 MNHNS, CDR2 SASEGT. The CDR3 has 16 residues. After removal of 1 base from V and 6 bases from J, the junction contained 8 bases not matched to a gene. This CDR3 reads CASSEGPSGSVKTQYF. DNA of the CDR3: TGTGCCAGCAGTGAAGGGCCTAGCGGGAGCGTGAAGACCCAGTACTTC.

V is TRBV29-1 and J is TRBJ1-1; possible D gene TRBD1, 5 bases. Trimming took off 4 bases at V and 4 bases at J, with 16 bases between the two ends. There are 14 residues in the CDR3. Germline loops: CDR1 SQVTM, CDR2 ANQGSEA. CDR3 residues: CSVVGSRATTEAFF. CDR3 DNA sequence: TGCAGCGTTGTGGGGAGCAGGGCGACCACTGAAGCTTTCTTT. The variable domain in full, completed from reference TRBV29-1 and TRBJ1-1, reads SAVISQKPSRDICQRGTSLTIQCQVDSQVTMMFWYRQQPGQSLTLIATANQGSEATYESGFVIDKFPISRPNLTFSTLTVSNMSPEDSSIYLCSVVGSRATTEAFFGQGTRLTVV.

With respect to this clone: This may come from a read error, since a much larger clone is one base off. The sample contains more than one DNA sequence encoding this CDR3. The V gene is TRBV4-1, the J gene TRBJ2-5, with TRBD1 matching over 7 bases. CDR1 is MGHRA, CDR2 YSYEKL, per germline. V lost 1 base, J lost 3 bases, and 2 bases stayed unmatched. The length of the CDR3 is 14 residues. The CDR3 reads CASSQGDSEETQYF. The CDR3 bases are TGCGCCAGCAGCCAAGGGGACAGTGAAGAGACCCAGTACTTC.

This chain joins TRBV29-1 and TRBJ2-7; TRBD2 matches at 13 bases. Germline CDR1 and CDR2: SQVTM and ANQGSEA. V shed 4 bases and J 1 base; nucleotides not matched to a gene: 7. This CDR3 comprises 16 residues. The DNA for the CDR3 is TGCAGCGTTGTCTTAACTAGCGGGAGGGGATCCTACGAGCAGTACTTC. Encoded protein: CSVVLTSGRGSYEQYF.

This clone has just a few counts. This chain joins TRBV7-9 and TRBJ1-1; D may be TRBD1 (6 bases). Germline V gene data show CDR1 as SEHNR and CDR2 as FQNEAQ (reference sequence). The CDR3 consists of 14 residues. Trimming pared 5 bases from V and 3 bases from J, leaving 13 bases between. The CDR3 DNA reads as TGTGCCAGCAGCCTCCGAGGGGGGGACACTGAAGCTTTCTTT. Translation gives CASSLRGGDTEAFF.

The genes are TRBV2 and TRBJ2-2; D perhaps matches TRBD2 (5 bases). V was clipped by 1 base and J by 17 bases, with 11 bases between them. Germline CDR1 SNHLY, CDR2 FYNNEI. The CDR3 runs 11 residues. In nucleotides, the CDR3 is TGTGCCAGCAGTGAAGGCACGAGCGGTTTTTTT. Protein product: CASSEGTSGFF.

This sequence joins TRBV4-1 and TRBJ1-1; unclear D gene. Germline CDR1 is MGHRA and CDR2 is YSYEKL. V gave up 4 bases and J gave up 2 bases, with 14 bases separating them. The CDR3 runs to 15 residues. The CDR3 coding sequence is TGCGCCAGCAGCCTCCATCCCAATTCTAACACTGAAGCTTTCTTT. Its protein product is CASSLHPNSNTEAFF.

Concerning this clone: The same CDR3 is also encoded by other DNA sequences in this sample. The chain carries TRBV9 and TRBJ1-2; no clear D. Between the trimmed V and J ends, which lost 0 bases and 7 bases, there was a span of 10 bases. This CDR3 is built from 13 residues. From germline, CDR1 is SGDLS and CDR2 YYNGEE. The CDR3 here is CASSVATGSGYTF. The CDR3 DNA is TGTGCCAGCAGCGTAGCTACGGGGAGTGGCTACACCTTC.

The chain combines TRBV29-1 with TRBJ2-3; the D is unclear. Germline CDR1 is SQVTM and CDR2 is ANQGSEA. The CDR3 is made up of 14 amino acids. Trimming took 3 bases from V and 4 from J, leaving 14 bases between them. As DNA, the CDR3 is TGCAGCGTTGATGCCGGAGACGAGGCAGATACGCAGTATTTT. It translates to CSVDAGDEADTQYF.

CDR3 loop: CASSANRKAGGPYNEQFF. The CDR3 DNA reads as TGTGCCAGCAGCGCTAACCGAAAAGCGGGAGGGCCGTACAATGAGCAGTTCTTC. The J gene is TRBJ2-1, the V gene TRBV7-6, with 10 positions matching TRBD2. In germline, CDR1 is SGHVS, CDR2 FNYEAQ. Trimming cost V 5 bases and J 4 bases; bases outside gene matches: 14. There are 18 residues in the CDR3.

This clone came up a few times. The V and J genes are TRBV30 and TRBJ2-1, with a weak D call TRBD2 (6 bases). Trimming stripped 6 bases from V and 2 bases from J, with 14 bases between. The CDR3 length is 14 residues. Germline V gene lookup returns CDR1 GTSNPN and CDR2 SVGIG (reference sequence). CDR3 region: CACDGGEPYNEQFF. CDR3 bases: TGTGCCTGTGATGGAGGGGAGCCCTACAATGAGCAGTTCTTC.